These 16 T cell receptor beta chains originate from one sample sequenced in a study of early T cells in non-severe SARS-CoV-2 infection. TCRdb reprocessed the 5' RACE reads with MiXCR, giving one entry per CDR3 protein. This table holds approximately 31,000 distinct CDR3 sequences, 5% to 6% found once. Sequencing was done on a sample of whole blood. These receptors were taken from an adult who was a healthcare worker with PCR-confirmed SARS-CoV-2 infection or an uninfected control (not recorded which).

The V gene is TRBV20-1, the J gene TRBJ2-7, with 7 bases identical to TRBD1. Germline V gives CDR1 DFQATT, CDR2 SNEGSKA (reference sequence). This CDR3 contains 13 residues. V shed 4 bases and J 3 bases; nucleotides not matched to a gene: 6. The CDR3 spells CSAINTGVYEQYF. The CDR3 DNA reads TGCAGTGCTATTAACACAGGGGTCTACGAGCAGTACTTC.

This clonotype was recorded many times. The chain recombines TRBV18 with TRBJ2-7; D remains unclear. Germline V lookup: CDR1 KGHSH, CDR2 LQKENI. V lost 6 bases to trimming and J lost 3 bases, with 6 bases between them. This CDR3 is 11 amino acids long. The CDR3 DNA follows: TGTGCCAGCTCGGAGAGCTACGAGCAGTACTTC. The encoded protein is CASSESYEQYF.

This clonotype was detected ten times or more. The rearrangement links TRBV6-4 to TRBJ2-3; 7 bases are a match to TRBD1. Germline V gene sequence: CDR1 MRHNA, CDR2 SNTAGT. CDR3 length: 15 residues. The V gene end was trimmed by 3 bases and the J gene end by 2 bases; junction bases not matched to a gene: 5. Written as DNA, the CDR3 is TGTGCCAGCAGTGATCCGGGACAGCACACAGATACGCAGTATTTT. Translating gives CASSDPGQHTDTQYF.

In its sample, this clonotype was seen many times. The chain carries TRBV3-2 and TRBJ1-5; the table gives TRBD1 as D, unverified against the DNA. TRBV3-2 represents a pseudogene. This CDR3 contains 14 residues. Here the CDR3 reads CASSQVPGDQPQHF. The CDR3 DNA is TGTGCCAGCAGCCAAGTTCCAGGGGATCAGCCCCAGCATTTT.

This clonotype was observed at least ten times. V is TRBV12-3 or TRBV12-4 and J is TRBJ1-2; the D is unclear. The CDR3 loop spans 13 amino acids. Trimming removed 1 base at V and 2 bases at J, with 5 bases between. The CDR3 DNA reads TGTGCCAGCAGTTTAGGACGGAACTATGGCTACACCTTC. It specifies CASSLGRNYGYTF.

This rearrangement joins TRBV12-3 or TRBV12-4 to TRBJ2-7; no reliable D call. V was pared by 3 bases and J by 3 bases, with 3 bases between. This CDR3 region has 11 residues. For the CDR3, the DNA is TGTGCCAGCAGTTTGGGCTACGAGCAGTACTTC. It codes for CASSLGYEQYF.

V and J are TRBV2 and TRBJ2-1; 7 bases line up with TRBD2. Germline V gene data show CDR1 as SNHLY and CDR2 as FYNNEI. J was trimmed by 4 bases and V by 4 bases; bases with no gene match: 7. This CDR3 has 15 amino acids. The CDR3 is CASSAMTSQYNEQFF. The CDR3 nucleotides read TGTGCCAGCAGTGCGATGACTAGCCAGTACAATGAGCAGTTCTTC.

This clonotype was seen only a few times. This CDR3 is CASSREGWGADTQYF. As DNA, the CDR3 is TGTGCCAGCAGCCGAGAGGGATGGGGGGCAGATACGCAGTATTTT. V gene TRBV7-8 combines with J gene TRBJ2-3; tentatively, D is TRBD2 (6 bases). V lost 5 bases to trimming and J lost 4 bases, with 16 bases between them. CDR1 is SGHVS and CDR2 is FQNEAQ in the germline V gene. This CDR3 spans 15 amino acids. Full variable domain (missing parts from reference TRBV7-8 and TRBJ2-3): GAGVSQSPRYKVAKRGQDVALRCDPISGHVSLFWYQQALGQGPEFLTYFQNEAQLDKSGLPSDRFFAERPEGSVSTLKIQRTQQEDSAVYLCASSREGWGADTQYFGPGTRLTVL.

The rearrangement joins TRBV6-6 to TRBJ2-5, with 9 bases identical to TRBD1. The trim removed 0 bases at V and 0 bases at J, leaving 2 bases unmatched. Germline V gene data show CDR1 as MNHNY and CDR2 as SVGAGI (reference sequence). The CDR3 runs to 16 residues. The CDR3 loop is CASSYSGQGYQETQYF. CDR3 DNA sequence: TGTGCCAGCAGTTACTCGGGACAGGGATACCAAGAGACCCAGTACTTC.

This clonotype was seen at least ten times. V and J are TRBV28 and TRBJ1-2; D is ambiguous. The V gene lost 6 bases and the J gene lost 7 bases, with 9 bases spanning the gap. Germline assignment: CDR1 MDHEN and CDR2 SYDVKM. This CDR3 is 11 amino acids long. The CDR3 spells CASRVGVGYTF. In nucleotides, the CDR3 is TGTGCCAGCAGGGTTGGCGTTGGCTACACCTTC.

The chain uses TRBV20-1 and TRBJ1-3; TRBD1 agrees at 7 bases. V was clipped by 6 bases and J by 7 bases; unmatched bases: 12. The CDR3 is 14 residues long. CDR1 and CDR2 (germline): DFQATT, SNEGSKA (reference sequence). This CDR3 is CSARIPGGSNTIYF. The DNA for the CDR3 is TGCAGTGCGAGAATACCAGGGGGGTCGAACACCATATATTTT.

The table lists this clonotype with many counts. The chain carries TRBV20-1 and TRBJ2-3; a possible D gene is TRBD1 (6 bases). V lost 4 bases, J lost 1 base, and 12 bases lay in between. The CDR3 has 14 amino acids. Germline V gene sequence: CDR1 DFQATT, CDR2 SNEGSKA (reference sequence). The DNA of the CDR3 is TGCAGTGCTAACAGGGACGGGGGCACAGATACGCAGTATTTT. Encoded protein: CSANRDGGTDTQYF.

There are many counts of this clonotype. The rearrangement links TRBV20-1 to TRBJ2-7; TRBD2 matches at 12 bases. Germline V gene sequence: CDR1 DFQATT, CDR2 SNEGSKA (reference sequence). The trim removed 6 bases at V and 1 base at J, leaving 4 bases unmatched. The CDR3 covers 14 residues. Here the CDR3 DNA reads TGCAGTGCCATTACTAGCGGGGGGTCCTACGAGCAGTACTTC. Encoded protein: CSAITSGGSYEQYF.

The chain employs TRBV28 and TRBJ2-5, with TRBD1 identical over 7 bases. J lost 3 bases, V lost 6 bases, and 4 bases had no gene match. This CDR3 comprises 13 residues. Germline V gene lookup returns CDR1 MDHEN and CDR2 SYDVKM. CDR3 region: CASRGTAKETQYF. CDR3 nucleotides: TGTGCCAGCAGAGGGACAGCTAAAGAGACCCAGTACTTC.

This sequence joins TRBV2 and TRBJ2-1; the D gene is possibly TRBD1 (6 bases). From germline, CDR1 is SNHLY and CDR2 FYNNEI. V was trimmed by 7 bases and J by 4 bases, leaving 11 bases between them. The CDR3 runs 13 residues. For the CDR3, the DNA is TGTGCCAGCACTGGGACACTTTACAATGAGCAGTTCTTC. Translated: CASTGTLYNEQFF.

This clonotype was seen a handful of times. The germline gene is not matched at one end of the junction; a read error may be the cause. The CDR3 loop reads CVSSPHIADTQYF. In DNA form, the CDR3 reads TGTGTCAGCAGTCCCCACATAGCTGATACGCAGTATTTT. The chain recombines TRBV27 with TRBJ2-3; D remains ambiguous. The CDR3 consists of 13 residues. The V gene's germline CDR1 is MNHEY and CDR2 SMNVEV (reference sequence).